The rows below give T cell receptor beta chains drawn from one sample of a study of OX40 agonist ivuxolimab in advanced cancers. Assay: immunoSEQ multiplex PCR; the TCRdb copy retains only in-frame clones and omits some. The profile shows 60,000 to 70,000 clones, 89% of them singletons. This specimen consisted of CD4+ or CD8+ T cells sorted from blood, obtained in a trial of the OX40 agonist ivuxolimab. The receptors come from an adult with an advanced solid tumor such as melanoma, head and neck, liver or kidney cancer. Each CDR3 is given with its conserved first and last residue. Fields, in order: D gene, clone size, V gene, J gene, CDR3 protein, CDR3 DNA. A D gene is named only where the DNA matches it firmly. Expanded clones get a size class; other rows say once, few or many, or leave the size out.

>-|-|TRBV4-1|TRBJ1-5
CASSQVRFATGPNQPQHF
TGCGCCAGCAGCCAAGTACGGTTCGCGACAGGCCCCAATCAGCCCCAGCATTTT
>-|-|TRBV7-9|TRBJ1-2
CASSLLGGEKDF
TGTGCCAGCAGCTTATTAGGTGGGGAGAAGGACTTC
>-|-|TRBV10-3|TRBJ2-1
CAIRSDSYNEQFF
TGTGCCATCCGAAGCGACTCCTACAATGAGCAGTTCTTC
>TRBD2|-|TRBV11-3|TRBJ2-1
CASSLEPSGPYNEQFF
TGTGCCAGCAGCTTAGAGCCTAGCGGACCCTACAATGAGCAGTTCTTC
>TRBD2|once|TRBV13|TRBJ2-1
CASSLPTSGAHNEQFF
TGTGCCAGCAGCTTACCGACTAGCGGGGCTCACAATGAGCAGTTCTTC
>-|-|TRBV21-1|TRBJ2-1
CASSANTSGSSYNEQFF
TGTGCCAGCAGCGCCAATACTAGCGGGAGCTCCTACAATGAGCAGTTCTTC
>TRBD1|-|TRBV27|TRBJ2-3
CASSDRGSTDTQYF
TGTGCCAGCAGTGACAGGGGTTCAACAGATACGCAGTATTTT
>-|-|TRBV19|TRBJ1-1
CASSIGMNTEAFF
TGTGCCAGTAGTATAGGGATGAACACTGAAGCTTTCTTT
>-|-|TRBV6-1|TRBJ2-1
CASKEWVAEYNEQFF
TGTGCCAGCAAAGAGTGGGTAGCGGAGTACAATGAGCAGTTCTTC
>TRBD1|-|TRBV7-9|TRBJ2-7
CASSGEGQGSYEQYF
TGTGCCAGCAGCGGTGAGGGACAGGGAAGCTACGAGCAGTACTTC
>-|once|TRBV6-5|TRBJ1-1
CASSYVASTEAFF
TGTGCCAGCAGTTACGTTGCGAGCACTGAAGCTTTCTTT
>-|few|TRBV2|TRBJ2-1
CATLSDNEQFF
TGTGCCACCCTAAGCGACAATGAGCAGTTCTTC
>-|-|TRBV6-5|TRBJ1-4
CATAGGSSNEKLFF
TGTGCCACCGCCGGAGGGTCGAGTAATGAAAAACTGTTTTTT
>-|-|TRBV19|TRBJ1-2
CASSPSGPHYGYTF
TGTGCCAGTAGTCCCTCCGGGCCGCACTATGGCTACACCTTC
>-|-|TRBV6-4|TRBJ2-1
CASSDRATGDSYNEQFF
TGTGCCAGCAGTGATCGAGCGACGGGGGACTCCTACAATGAGCAGTTCTTC
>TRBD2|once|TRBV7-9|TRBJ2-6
CASSPETSGSNSGANVLTF
TGTGCCAGCAGCCCAGAAACTAGCGGGTCAAACTCTGGGGCCAACGTCCTGACTTTC
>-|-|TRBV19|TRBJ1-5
CASSIGPGVGQPQHF
TGTGCCAGTAGTATAGGCCCAGGGGTAGGGCAGCCCCAGCATTTT
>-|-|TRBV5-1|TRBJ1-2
CASSLAGNGYTF
TGCGCCAGCAGCTTGGCCGGGAATGGCTACACCTTC
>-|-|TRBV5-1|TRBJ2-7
CASSFEQASSYEQYF
TGCGCCAGCAGCTTTGAGCAGGCGTCCTCCTACGAGCAGTACTTC
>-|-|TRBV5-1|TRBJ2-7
CASSLDWISYEQYF
TGCGCCAGCAGCTTGGATTGGATATCCTACGAGCAGTACTTC
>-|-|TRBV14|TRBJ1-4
CASSQVVGGAAEKLFF
TGTGCCAGCAGCCAAGTGGTTGGTGGAGCGGCGGAAAAACTGTTTTTT
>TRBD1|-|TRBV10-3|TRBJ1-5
CAISESGRGLAQPQHF
TGTGCCATCAGTGAGAGTGGCAGGGGGCTGGCTCAGCCCCAGCATTTT
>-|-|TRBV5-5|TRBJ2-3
CASSFPGSDTQYF
TGTGCCAGCAGCTTCCCGGGATCGGATACGCAGTATTTT
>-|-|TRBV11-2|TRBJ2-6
CASSSQGNGANVLTF
TGTGCCAGCAGCTCGCAGGGGAATGGGGCCAACGTCCTGACTTTC
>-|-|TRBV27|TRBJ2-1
CASGLFSYNEQFF
TGTGCCTCTGGTCTGTTCTCCTACAATGAGCAGTTCTTC
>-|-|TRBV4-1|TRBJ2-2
CASSQDAAERTGELFF
TGCGCCAGCAGCCAAGATGCGGCAGAGAGAACCGGGGAGCTGTTTTTT
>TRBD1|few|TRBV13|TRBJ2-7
CASSLFDRGVYEQYF
TGTGCCAGCAGCTTATTTGACAGGGGGGTCTACGAGCAGTACTTC
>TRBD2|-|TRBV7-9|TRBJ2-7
CASSLGLAGELYEQYF
TGTGCCAGCAGCCTCGGACTAGCGGGAGAATTGTACGAGCAGTACTTC
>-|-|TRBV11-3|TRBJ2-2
CASSFRDTHTGELFF
TGTGCCAGCAGCTTCAGGGACACTCACACCGGGGAGCTGTTTTTT
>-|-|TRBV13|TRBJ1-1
CASSLDRTEAFF
TGTGCCAGCAGCTTAGATCGGACTGAAGCTTTCTTT
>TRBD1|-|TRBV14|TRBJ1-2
CASSQDRAPGGTYGYTF
TGTGCCAGCAGCCAAGATAGAGCTCCAGGGGGAACCTATGGCTACACCTTC
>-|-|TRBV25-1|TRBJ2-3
CASSESFGGTEGDTQYF
TGTGCCAGCAGTGAATCTTTCGGAGGGACAGAGGGGGATACGCAGTATTTT
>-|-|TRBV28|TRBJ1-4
CASDGRLGEKLFF
TGTGCCAGCGATGGTCGTTTGGGAGAAAAACTGTTTTTT
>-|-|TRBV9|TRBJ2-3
CASWSTDTQYF
TGTGCCAGCTGGAGCACAGATACGCAGTATTTT
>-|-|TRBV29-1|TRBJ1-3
CSVAFSGNTIYF
TGCAGCGTTGCATTCTCTGGAAACACCATATATTTT
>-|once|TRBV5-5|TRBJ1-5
CASSLWDTPYSNQPQHF
TGTGCCAGCAGCTTGTGGGACACTCCCTATAGCAATCAGCCCCAGCATTTT
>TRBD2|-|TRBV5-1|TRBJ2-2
CASSFRPGGIGELFF
TGCGCCAGCAGCTTTCGCCCCGGGGGGATCGGGGAGCTGTTTTTT
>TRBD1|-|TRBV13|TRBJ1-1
CASSYGPTGVRTEAFF
TGTGCCAGCAGCTATGGCCCGACAGGGGTACGCACTGAAGCTTTCTTT
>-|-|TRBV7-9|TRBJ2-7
CASSLPRDYEQYF
TGTGCCAGCAGCTTACCCAGGGACTACGAGCAGTACTTC
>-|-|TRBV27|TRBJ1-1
CASSPDRMNTEAFF
TGTGCCAGCAGTCCGGACAGAATGAACACTGAAGCTTTCTTT
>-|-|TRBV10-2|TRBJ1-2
CASSAREGGYTF
TGCGCCAGCAGTGCCAGGGAGGGTGGCTACACCTTC
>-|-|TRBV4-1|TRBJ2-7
CASSQDRPYEQYF
TGCGCCAGCAGCCAAGACAGACCCTACGAGCAGTACTTC
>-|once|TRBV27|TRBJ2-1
CASSFGADPYNEQFF
TGTGCCAGCAGTTTCGGGGCGGACCCTTACAATGAGCAGTTCTTC
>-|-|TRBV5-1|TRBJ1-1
CASSAWSAGETEAFF
TGCGCCAGCAGCGCGTGGTCCGCCGGGGAGACTGAAGCTTTCTTT
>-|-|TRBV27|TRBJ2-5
CASSLGGPRTQYF
TGTGCCAGCAGTTTAGGGGGACCTCGGACCCAGTACTTC
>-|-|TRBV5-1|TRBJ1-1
CASRPRTNTEAFF
TGCGCCAGCAGACCACGGACCAACACTGAAGCTTTCTTT
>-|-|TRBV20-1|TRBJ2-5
CKAGMGETQYF
TGCAAAGCCGGGATGGGGGAGACCCAGTACTTC
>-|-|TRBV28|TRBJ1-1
CASSEDRLNTEAFF
TGTGCCAGCAGTGAGGACAGACTCAACACTGAAGCTTTCTTT
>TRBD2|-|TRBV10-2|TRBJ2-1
CASSESLAGGHEQFF
TGCGCCAGCAGTGAGTCTCTAGCGGGGGGCCATGAGCAGTTCTTC
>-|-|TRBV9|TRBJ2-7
CASSVAASYEQYF
TGTGCCAGCAGCGTTGCAGCCTCCTACGAGCAGTACTTC
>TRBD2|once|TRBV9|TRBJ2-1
CASSGSGSTYNEQFF
TGTGCCAGCAGCGGGAGCGGGAGTACCTACAATGAGCAGTTCTTC
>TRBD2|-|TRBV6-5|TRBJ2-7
CASSYSLAGVGEQYF
TGTGCCAGCAGTTACTCGCTAGCGGGAGTGGGTGAGCAGTACTTC
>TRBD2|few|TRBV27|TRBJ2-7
CASSLVSGGYEQYF
TGTGCCAGCAGTTTGGTTAGCGGGGGTTACGAGCAGTACTTC
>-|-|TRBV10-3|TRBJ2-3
CAISPPGSTDTQYF
TGTGCCATCAGTCCTCCCGGAAGCACAGATACGCAGTATTTT
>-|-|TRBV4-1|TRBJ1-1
CASSLQAGVNTEAFF
TGCGCCAGCAGCCTTCAAGCGGGGGTGAACACTGAAGCTTTCTTT
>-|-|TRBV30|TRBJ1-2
CAWSRGVGFSNYGYTF
TGTGCCTGGAGTCGAGGCGTTGGCTTTAGTAACTATGGCTACACCTTC